This T cell receptor (beta chain) was sequenced in a study of T cells in Graves' hyperthyroidism and ophthalmopathy. Germline V gives CDR1 SGHRS, CDR2 YFSETQ. The CDR3 sequence is 13 residues long. The V and J ends lost 4 bases and 0 bases respectively, with 8 bases between them. The diagnoses drew upon clinical symptoms, serum thyroxine and TRAb, thyroid ultrasound and orbital computed tomography. From more than 9.5 ml of fresh peripheral blood, PBMCs were isolated. Study-wide results and caveats: Blood held most thyroid clonotypes expanded above 0.001 frequency.

There are many counts of this clonotype. Its antigen is currently unknown. The source material, RNA transcripts, was used to amplify TCR beta CDR3 regions. The TCR CDR3 was amplified in a first-round RT-PCR using the HTBI primer set. TCRdb reprocessed the multiplex PCR reads with MiXCR, giving one entry per CDR3 protein. The sample holds 490,000 or so distinct CDR3 sequences, less than 25% seen once. Sequencing was done on a sample of blood. The V call is TRBV5-1, the J call TRBJ2-7, with D tentatively TRBD2 (6 bases). The source is a woman aged 70-85 years with Graves' ophthalmopathy. CDR3 sequence (DNA): TGCGCCAGCAGCGCGGGATACTCCTACGAGCAGTACTTC. Amino acids: CASSAGYSYEQYF. The full variable domain, its missing parts supplied by reference TRBV5-1 and TRBJ2-7, is KAGVTQTPRYLIKTRGQQVTLSCSPISGHRSVSWYQQTPGQGLQFLFEYFSETQRNKGNFPGRFSGRQFSNSRSEMNVSTLELGDSALYLCASSAGYSYEQYFGPGTRLTVT.